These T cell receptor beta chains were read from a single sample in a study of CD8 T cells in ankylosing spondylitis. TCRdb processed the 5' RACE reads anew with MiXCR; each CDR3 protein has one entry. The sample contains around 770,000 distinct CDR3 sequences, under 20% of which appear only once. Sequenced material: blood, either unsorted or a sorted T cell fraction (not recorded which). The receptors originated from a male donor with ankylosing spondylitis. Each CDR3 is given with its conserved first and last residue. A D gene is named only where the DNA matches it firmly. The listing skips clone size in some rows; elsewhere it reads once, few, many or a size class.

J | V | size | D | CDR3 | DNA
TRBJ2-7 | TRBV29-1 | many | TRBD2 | CSVEGSSGSQYF | TGCAGCGTTGAAGGTTCTAGCGGGAGCCAGTACTTC
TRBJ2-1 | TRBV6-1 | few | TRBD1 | CASSEQPQGAIYNEQFF | TGTGCCAGCAGTGAACAGCCCCAGGGGGCGATTTACAATGAGCAGTTCTTC
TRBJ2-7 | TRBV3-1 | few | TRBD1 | CASSQPVDRLYF | TGTGCCAGCAGCCAACCCGTGGACAGGCTTTACTTC
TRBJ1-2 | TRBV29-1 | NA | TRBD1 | CSVEPRQGGGYTF | TGCAGCGTTGAACCGCGACAGGGGGGAGGCTACACCTTC
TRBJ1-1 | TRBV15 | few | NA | CATSRNPGVGAPFF | TGTGCCACCAGCAGAAATCCAGGGGTGGGGGCACCTTTTTTT
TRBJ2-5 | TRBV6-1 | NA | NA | CASSNRPGETQYF | TGTGCCAGCAGTAATCGGCCGGGGGAGACCCAGTACTTC
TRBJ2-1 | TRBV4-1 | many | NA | CASSQGAGAEFF | TGCGCCAGCAGCCAAGGGGCAGGAGCCGAGTTCTTC
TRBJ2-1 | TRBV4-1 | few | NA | CASSQAPEGLLGHEQFF | TGCGCCAGCAGCCAAGCACCAGAGGGACTTCTAGGGCATGAGCAGTTCTTC
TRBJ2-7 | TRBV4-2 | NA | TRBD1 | CASSLQRTGGYEQYF | TGTGCCAGCAGCCTCCAGAGGACAGGGGGTTACGAGCAGTACTTC
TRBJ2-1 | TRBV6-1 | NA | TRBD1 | CASSDRQGPYNEQFF | TGTGCCAGCAGTGACCGACAGGGGCCATACAATGAGCAGTTCTTC
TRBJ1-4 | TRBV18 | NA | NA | CASSPAGAQNEKLFF | TGTGCCAGCTCACCAGCAGGGGCCCAGAATGAAAAACTGTTTTTT
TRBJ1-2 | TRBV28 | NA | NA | CASRAHGGGYTF | TGTGCCAGCAGGGCGCACGGGGGCGGCTACACCTTC
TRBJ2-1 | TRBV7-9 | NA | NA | CASSLGGRGARADEQFF | TGTGCCAGCAGCTTAGGGGGACGTGGCGCCAGGGCCGATGAGCAGTTCTTC
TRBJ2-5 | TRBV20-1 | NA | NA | CSARDSGIPKETQYF | TGCAGTGCTAGAGATTCCGGGATTCCAAAAGAGACCCAGTACTTC
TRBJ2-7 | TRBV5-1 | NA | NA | CASSPDREYQLASDSYEQYF | TGCGCCAGCAGCCCGGACAGAGAATACCAACTAGCGAGCGACTCCTACGAGCAGTACTTC
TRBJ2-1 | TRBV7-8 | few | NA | CASSPNLGKEAAEQFF | TGTGCCAGCAGCCCGAACTTGGGTAAAGAAGCGGCTGAGCAGTTCTTC